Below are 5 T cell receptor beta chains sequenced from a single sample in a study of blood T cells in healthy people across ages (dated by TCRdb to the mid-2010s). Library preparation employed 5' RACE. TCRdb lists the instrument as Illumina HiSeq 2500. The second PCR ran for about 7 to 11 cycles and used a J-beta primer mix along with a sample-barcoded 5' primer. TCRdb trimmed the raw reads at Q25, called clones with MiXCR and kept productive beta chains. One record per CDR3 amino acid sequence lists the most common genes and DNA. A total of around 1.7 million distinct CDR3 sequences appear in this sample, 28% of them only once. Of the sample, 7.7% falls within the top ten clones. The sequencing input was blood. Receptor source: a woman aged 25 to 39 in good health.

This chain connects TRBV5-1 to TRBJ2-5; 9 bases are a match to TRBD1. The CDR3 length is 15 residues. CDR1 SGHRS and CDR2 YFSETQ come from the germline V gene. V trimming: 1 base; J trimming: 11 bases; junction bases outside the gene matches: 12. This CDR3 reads CASSLTGGFLYEQYF. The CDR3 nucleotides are TGCGCCAGCAGCTTGACAGGGGGCTTCCTTTATGAGCAGTACTTC.

CDR3 coding DNA: TGTGCCAGCAGGGGGAAATTGGATCAAGATACGCAGTATTTT. Amino acids: CASRGKLDQDTQYF. V and J are TRBV7-9 and TRBJ2-3; D gene uncertain. This CDR3 has 14 amino acids. V lost 6 bases to trimming and J lost 5 bases, with 15 bases between them. From germline, CDR1 is SEHNR and CDR2 FQNEAQ (reference sequence).

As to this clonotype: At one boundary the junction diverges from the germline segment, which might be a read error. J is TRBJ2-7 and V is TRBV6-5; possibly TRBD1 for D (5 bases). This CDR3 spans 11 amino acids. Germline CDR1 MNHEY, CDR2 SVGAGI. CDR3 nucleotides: TGTACCAGCAGCCAGGGAAACGAGCAGTACTTC. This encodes CTSSQGNEQYF.

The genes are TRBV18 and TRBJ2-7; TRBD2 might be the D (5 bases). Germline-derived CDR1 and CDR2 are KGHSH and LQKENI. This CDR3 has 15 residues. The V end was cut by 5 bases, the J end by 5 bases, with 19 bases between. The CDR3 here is CASSTVLGSTDEQYF. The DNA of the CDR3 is TGTGCCAGCTCAACAGTACTAGGTTCGACCGACGAGCAGTACTTC.

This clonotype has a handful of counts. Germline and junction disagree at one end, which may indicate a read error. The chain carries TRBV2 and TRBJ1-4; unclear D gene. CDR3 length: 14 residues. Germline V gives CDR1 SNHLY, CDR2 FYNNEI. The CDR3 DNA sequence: TGTGCCAGCAAAAGAGCCCCCGTGGGTGAAAAACGGTTTTTT. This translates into CASKRAPVGEKRFF. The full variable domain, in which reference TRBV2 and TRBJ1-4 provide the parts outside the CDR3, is EPEVTQTPSHQVTQMGQEVILRCVPISNHLYFYWYRQILGQKVEFLVSFYNNEISEKSEIFDDQFSVERPDGSNFTLKIRSTKLEDSAMYFCASKRAPVGEKRFFGSGTQLSVL.